Each of the 23 T cell receptor beta chains below was sequenced from the same sample in a study of T cell responses to AZD1222 COVID-19 vaccine. Clones were read by immunoSEQ multiplex PCR, and TCRdb kept only the in-frame ones, dropping some. This table has some 150,000 clones, approximately 90% appearing once. The sample in question was peripheral blood, obtained 28 days after the second AZD1222 dose. The receptors here all came from an adult who received the AZD1222 COVID-19 vaccine.

The rearrangement uses TRBV7-9 and TRBJ1-2; D perhaps matches TRBD1 (5 bases). The germline V gene encodes CDR1 SEHNR and CDR2 FQNEAQ (reference sequence). The V gene lost 10 bases and the J gene lost 5 bases, with 23 bases spanning the gap. The CDR3 consists of 15 residues. This CDR3 reads CATGGYEGEMYGYTF. The CDR3 DNA sequence: TGTGCCACCGGGGGGTATGAGGGCGAAATGTATGGCTACACCTTC.

This clone rates as medium-sized. V and J are TRBV28 and TRBJ2-7; TRBD1 is a possible D gene (5 bases). This CDR3 is 18 amino acids long. The germline CDR1 and CDR2 sequences are MDHEN and SYDVKM. V lost 4 bases and J 3 bases, leaving 25 bases between the germline ends. CDR3 in DNA: TGTGCCAGCAGTTACCCCCTACTCCGGCCCGGACATGGCTACGAGCAGTACTTC. It specifies CASSYPLLRPGHGYEQYF.

The chain has TRBV19 and TRBJ2-3, with TRBD2 matching over 7 bases. The CDR3 covers 15 residues. The J segment lost 6 bases and the V segment lost 5 bases, leaving 11 bases of the junction unmatched. Looked up from germline, CDR1 is LNHDA and CDR2 is SQIVND (reference sequence). The CDR3 DNA follows: TGTGCCAGTAGTCGCGGGAGCATAGGGGATGATACGCAGTATTTT. It translates to CASSRGSIGDDTQYF.

This sequence joins TRBV9 and TRBJ1-6; D gene unclear. V lost 0 bases, J lost 0 bases, and 4 bases lay in between. Germline CDR1 and CDR2: SGDLS and YYNGEE. CDR3 length: 15 amino acids. The CDR3 here is CASSVVSSYNSPLHF. Written as DNA, the CDR3 is TGTGCCAGCAGCGTAGTCAGCTCCTATAATTCACCCCTCCACTTT.

The gene calls are TRBV6-1 and TRBJ2-3; maybe TRBD1 (5 bases). The CDR3 has 15 residues. Between the trimmed V and J ends, which lost 1 base and 4 bases, there was a span of 12 bases. The germline gives CDR1 MNHNS, CDR2 SASEGT. Written as DNA, the CDR3 is TGTGCCAGCAGTGAAGGGGGCGACCCGGCAGATACGCAGTATTTT. Translating it yields CASSEGGDPADTQYF.

V gene TRBV18 combines with J gene TRBJ2-7, with D tentatively TRBD1 or TRBD2 (6 bases each). The V end lost 4 bases, the J end lost 2 bases, and 12 bases lay between the germline ends. This CDR3 has 14 amino acids. Germline V gene data show CDR1 as KGHSH and CDR2 as LQKENI. The CDR3 region has the DNA TGTGCCAGCTCACTCGAGGGGGGCCCCTACGAGCAGTACTTC. Translation: CASSLEGGPYEQYF.

The chain employs TRBV12-5 and TRBJ1-2; maybe TRBD1 (6 bases). Germline V gives CDR1 LGHNT, CDR2 FRNRAP. There are 15 residues in the CDR3. V was pared by 3 bases and J by 1 base, with 12 bases between. As DNA, the CDR3 is TGTGCTAGTGGTTTTTGGGGGGCACTTAACTATGGCTACACCTTC. Protein sequence: CASGFWGALNYGYTF.

CDR3 protein: CASRSESGGSGDTEAFF. The CDR3 bases are TGTGCCAGCAGATCCGAATCGGGGGGATCAGGCGACACTGAAGCTTTCTTT. The rearrangement uses TRBV7-8 and TRBJ1-1, with a possible D match to TRBD1 (5 bases). The CDR3 contains 17 residues. CDR1 is SGHVS, CDR2 FQNEAQ, per germline. The germline V and J ends were trimmed by 6 bases and 3 bases, with 23 bases remaining between them. The variable domain in full, completed from reference TRBV7-8 and TRBJ1-1, reads GAGVSQSPRYKVAKRGQDVALRCDPISGHVSLFWYQQALGQGPEFLTYFQNEAQLDKSGLPSDRFFAERPEGSVSTLKIQRTQQEDSAVYLCASRSESGGSGDTEAFFGQGTRLTVV.

The genes are TRBV25-1 and TRBJ2-1; 7 bases are shared with TRBD2. This CDR3 is 13 amino acids long. The V and J ends lost 5 bases and 7 bases, in that order; junction bases with no gene match: 5. Germline V gene lookup returns CDR1 MGHDK and CDR2 SYGVNS. CDR3 nucleotide sequence: TGTGCCAGCAGTCTCCCCGGGGGGAATGAGCAGTTCTTC. Translating it yields CASSLPGGNEQFF.

The chain has TRBV10-3 and TRBJ2-3; 14 bases map to TRBD2. CDR3 size: 16 residues. CDR1 is ENHRY and CDR2 is SYGVKD in the germline V gene. V lost 2 bases and J lost 3; bases outside the gene matches: 1. The CDR3 region is CAISEGTSGSTDTQYF. In DNA form, the CDR3 reads TGTGCCATCAGTGAGGGGACTAGCGGGAGTACAGATACGCAGTATTTT.

The J gene is TRBJ1-2, the V gene TRBV2; D may be TRBD1 (6 bases). The CDR3 covers 14 residues. Between the trimmed V and J ends, which lost 7 bases and 1 base, there was a span of 13 bases. Germline V gene data show CDR1 as SNHLY and CDR2 as FYNNEI. The CDR3 region has the DNA TGTGCCAGCACCCAGGACAGCTTTAACTATGGCTACACCTTC. Encoded protein: CASTQDSFNYGYTF.

Only one count was recorded for this clone. The J gene is TRBJ2-7, the V gene TRBV6-5, with TRBD2 matching over 9 bases. This CDR3 is built from 15 residues. The V gene end was trimmed by 7 bases and the J gene end by 2 bases; junction bases not matched to a gene: 9. Germline loops: CDR1 MNHEY, CDR2 SVGAGI. CDR3 sequence: CASKLAGQPTYEQYF. Here the CDR3 DNA reads TGTGCCAGCAAGCTAGCGGGACAACCAACCTACGAGCAGTACTTC.

The chain is built from TRBV4-1 and TRBJ2-1; 7 bases are shared with TRBD2. The trim removed 3 bases at V and 10 bases at J, leaving 12 bases unmatched. CDR3 length equals 15 residues. Per the germline V gene, CDR1 is MGHRA and CDR2 is YSYEKL. The CDR3 DNA reads TGCGCCAGCAGCCACGGAGGAAGCGGGGATGAAGAGCAGTTCTTC. The encoded protein is CASSHGGSGDEEQFF.

The chain recombines TRBV20-1 with TRBJ2-1; TRBD2 matches 10 bases. The trim removed 3 bases at V and 5 bases at J, leaving 19 bases unmatched. The CDR3 runs 19 residues. CDR1 is DFQATT, CDR2 SNEGSKA, per germline (reference sequence). The DNA of the CDR3 is TGCAGTGCTAGTCCAATCCTCGGGGCTGGACTAGCGGCTAACAATGAGCAGTTCTTC. Translated, it gives CSASPILGAGLAANNEQFF.

This chain joins TRBV7-4 and TRBJ1-5; 7 bases agree with TRBD1. The CDR3 length is 18 residues. Trimming took 5 bases from V and 4 from J; bases not matched to a gene: 17. Germline V CDR1 and CDR2: SGHVT, SQSDAQ. CDR3 sequence reads: CASSNPYLQGRRNQPQHF. CDR3 in DNA: TGTGCCAGCAGCAATCCTTATTTACAGGGGCGAAGAAATCAGCCCCAGCATTTT. Supplemented by reference TRBV7-4 and TRBJ1-5, the full variable domain reads GAGVSQSPRYKVAKRGRDVALRCDSISGHVTLYWYRQTLGQGSEVLTYSQSDAQRDKSGRPSGRFSAERPERSVSTLKIQRTEQGDSAVYLCASSNPYLQGRRNQPQHFGDGTRLSIL.

The sample holds a few counts of this clone. The V gene is TRBV29-1, the J gene TRBJ1-1; D call uncertain. The V gene lost 4 bases and the J gene lost 9 bases, with 12 bases spanning the gap. The CDR3 spans 11 residues. Per germline, CDR1 SQVTM and CDR2 ANQGSEA. CDR3 region: CSVVPAGQAFF. For the CDR3, the DNA is TGCAGCGTTGTTCCGGCAGGCCAAGCTTTCTTT.

This chain links TRBV9 with TRBJ1-3; D is undetermined. Trimming took off 0 bases at V and 0 bases at J, with 7 bases between the two ends. The CDR3 totals 15 residues. Germline assignment: CDR1 SGDLS and CDR2 YYNGEE. CDR3 nucleotides: TGTGCCAGCAGCGTAGGAATAAACTCTGGAAACACCATATATTTT. Its translation is CASSVGINSGNTIYF. The full variable domain, in which reference TRBV9 and TRBJ1-3 provide the parts outside the CDR3, is DSGVTQTPKHLITATGQRVTLRCSPRSGDLSVYWYQQSLDQGLQFLIQYYNGEERAKGNILERFSAQQFPDLHSELNLSSLELGDSALYFCASSVGINSGNTIYFGEGSWLTVV.

The rearrangement links TRBV27 to TRBJ2-7; 12 positions agree with TRBD1. This CDR3 region has 17 residues. CDR1 and CDR2 (germline): MNHEY, SMNVEV (reference sequence). V lost 5 bases, J lost 4 bases, and 12 bases stayed unmatched. CDR3 loop: CASSTSPGQGALYEQYF. The CDR3 bases are TGTGCCAGCAGTACCTCCCCGGGACAGGGGGCGCTTTACGAGCAGTACTTC.

This clone has only a few counts. The genes are TRBV5-4 and TRBJ2-3, with 10 bases aligning to TRBD1. This CDR3 spans 15 amino acids. Per germline, CDR1 SGHNT and CDR2 YYREEE (reference sequence). After removal of 7 bases from V and 6 bases from J, the junction contained 11 bases not matched to a gene. CDR3 sequence (DNA): TGTGCCAGCTCCTGGGACAGGGGAATAGGGGATACGCAGTATTTT. Translation gives CASSWDRGIGDTQYF.

The gene calls are TRBV28 and TRBJ1-4, with D possibly being TRBD1 (5 bases). CDR3 length: 15 residues. Germline V lookup: CDR1 MDHEN, CDR2 SYDVKM. Between the trimmed V and J ends, which lost 4 bases and 7 bases, there was a span of 16 bases. CDR3 amino acids: CASSSPAGEGEKLFF. The CDR3, as DNA: TGTGCCAGCAGTTCCCCGGCGGGGGAGGGTGAAAAACTGTTTTTT.

V is TRBV3-1 (or the pseudogene TRBV3-2) and J is TRBJ1-6, with D perhaps TRBD1 (5 bases). Germline-derived CDR1 and CDR2 are LGHDT and YNNKEL (reference sequence). The CDR3 runs to 16 residues. V was trimmed by 2 bases and J by 7 bases, leaving 15 bases between them. DNA for the CDR3: TGTGCCAGCAGCCAACGGGGGTCGGGGCGGAATTCACCCCTCCACTTT. It encodes CASSQRGSGRNSPLHF.

In this sample, this clone turned up once. This chain links TRBV5-5 with TRBJ1-5; D gene ambiguous. The CDR3 covers 15 residues. The V gene lost 1 base and the J gene lost 7 bases, with 15 bases spanning the gap. Germline V gene sequence: CDR1 SGHKS, CDR2 YYEKEE (reference sequence). CDR3 amino acids: CASSLRLEPAQPQHF. CDR3 coding DNA: TGTGCCAGCAGCTTGCGGCTCGAACCGGCACAGCCCCAGCATTTT.

V is TRBV6-5 and J is TRBJ2-5, with D perhaps assigned TRBD1 or TRBD2 (5 bases each). Trimming shortened V by 3 bases and J by 5 bases, and 16 bases separated the two germline ends. Per germline, CDR1 MNHEY and CDR2 SVGAGI. The length of the CDR3 is 15 residues. The DNA of the CDR3 is TGTGCCAGCAGTTATGGTGGGACCCGCGGCGAGACCCAGTACTTC. It encodes CASSYGGTRGETQYF.